Listed below are T cell receptor beta chains from one sample, sequenced in a study of cytomegalovirus exposure and HLA in healthy donors. Libraries were prepared by immunoSEQ multiplex PCR; TCRdb keeps only in-frame clonotypes and omits some of them. This table holds 90,000 to 130,000 clones, around 86% found once. Sequenced input: PBMCs. These receptors came from a man aged 40-50 years in good health and CMV-seronegative. The CDR3 runs from the conserved cysteine through the conserved F or W. The D gene is left open where the match is weak. Rows give clone size only sometimes, using once, few, many, or a class for an expanded clone.

>TRBJ2-1|TRBV7-2|few|TRBD2
TGTGCCAGCAGCCCTCGGACTAGCGGGGGTGTTGAGCAGTTCTTC
CASSPRTSGGVEQFF
>TRBJ2-7|TRBV5-1|.|TRBD1
TGCGCCAGCAGCCCACTCGGTGGGGGGACAGGGAGGTACGAGCAGTACTTC
CASSPLGGGTGRYEQYF
>TRBJ1-2|TRBV6-5|.|.
TGTGCCAGCAGCCTCGGGGGGAACTATGGCTACACCTTC
CASSLGGNYGYTF
>TRBJ2-3|TRBV28|.|TRBD2
TGTGCCAGCAGCGCCGAGCGGGGGGGCACACCCTTCACAGATACGCAGTATTTT
CASSAERGGTPFTDTQYF
>TRBJ1-2|TRBV28|.|.
TGTGCCAGCAGTTTAAGGAGGGCGTATGGCTACACCTTC
CASSLRRAYGYTF
>TRBJ1-2|TRBV28|once|TRBD1
TGTGCCAGCAGTTTAGGACAGGGGTCTGGCTACACCTTC
CASSLGQGSGYTF
>TRBJ2-7|TRBV10-3|.|.
TGTGCCTCCCGGGTGGAGGGGTCCTACGAGCAGTACTTC
CASRVEGSYEQYF
>TRBJ2-5|TRBV4-1|few|.
TGCGCCAGCAGCCCTCAAGAGAGTTTAGAGACCCAGTACTTC
CASSPQESLETQYF
>TRBJ1-2|TRBV5-4|.|.
TGTGCCAGCAGCCTAGGGGGGGTCATCGCCTATGGCTACACCTTC
CASSLGGVIAYGYTF
>TRBJ2-3|TRBV19|.|TRBD2
TGTGCCAGTGGCTCTAGCGGGGGGGCTTCAGATACGCAGTATTTT
CASGSSGGASDTQYF
>TRBJ1-1|TRBV6-5|.|.
TGTGCCAGCAGGTCCCGTGGACAGACCCCCGGGGTCGCTTTCTTT
CASRSRGQTPGVAFF
>TRBJ1-5|TRBV28|.|.
TGTGCCAGCAGTCTCCGAGGAGGACGGATCCCTAATAGCAATCAGCCCCAGCATTTT
CASSLRGGRIPNSNQPQHF
>TRBJ1-3|TRBV30|.|.
TGTGCCCTCAGTCAGGGTAACACCATATATTTT
CALSQGNTIYF
>TRBJ1-2|TRBV20-1|.|TRBD1
TGCAGTGCTAGAAGACAGGGTAACTACACCTTC
CSARRQGNYTF
>TRBJ1-3|TRBV6-5|.|.
TGTGCCAGCACCCAACACGTCGGAAACACCATATATTTT
CASTQHVGNTIYF
>TRBJ1-2|TRBV5-1|.|TRBD1
TGCGCCAGCAGCTTGGGGCAGGGGGCTAACTATGGCTACACCTTC
CASSLGQGANYGYTF
>TRBJ1-1|TRBV29-1|.|TRBD1
TGCAGCGCTGGTTCGACAGGGGACACTGAAGCTTTCTTT
CSAGSTGDTEAFF
>TRBJ1-1|TRBV20-1|.|.
TGCAGTACTAGAGGTCCCGGGAAACCTTTCTTT
CSTRGPGKPFF
>TRBJ1-5|TRBV6-1|.|.
TGTGCCAGCAGTGACAGGAGCAATCAGCCCCAGCATTTT
CASSDRSNQPQHF
>TRBJ1-1|TRBV5-4|.|.
TGTGCCAGCACCTTGGACACGTATAACACTGAAGCTTTCTTT
CASTLDTYNTEAFF
>TRBJ1-3|TRBV7-8|.|TRBD1
TGTGCCAGCAGCCCCCGGACAGGAGATGGAAACACCATATATTTT
CASSPRTGDGNTIYF
>TRBJ2-5|TRBV6-5|.|.
TGTGCCAGCAGCAGAAGGGGGGAGACCCAGTACTTC
CASSRRGETQYF
>TRBJ1-1|TRBV7-9|once|.
TGTGCCAGCAGCTTAAGACAGTACGACACTGAAGCTTTCTTT
CASSLRQYDTEAFF
>TRBJ1-1|TRBV6-6|.|.
TGTGCCAGCAGTCGCGGGAACACTGAAGCTTTCTTT
CASSRGNTEAFF
>TRBJ1-1|TRBV7-9|.|TRBD1
TGTGCCAGCAGCCTTCCGGGACAGGGCCGGGCTTTCTTT
CASSLPGQGRAFF
>TRBJ1-1|TRBV7-2|.|TRBD1
TGTGCCAGCAGCCCCGGGACAGTGAACACTGAAGCTTTCTTT
CASSPGTVNTEAFF
>TRBJ2-3|TRBV5-1|.|TRBD2
TGCGCCAGCAGCTCGGGACTAGCGGGGGGTCAGGCTAGCACAGATACGCAGTATTTT
CASSSGLAGGQASTDTQYF